The 21 T cell receptor beta chains given below trace back to one sample, sequenced in a study of metastatic and nonmetastatic thyroid tumors. The entire patient cohort was treatment-naive prior to thyroid surgery. Via MiXCR, TCRdb re-called the PCR reads. The sample has about 92,000 clones, around 14% seen once. The sample comprised blood. The receptors stem from a female donor with papillary thyroid cancer or a benign thyroid nodule (not recorded which). Some clones in this sample may be carry-over from other donors' samples.

This clone came up many times. The rearrangement uses TRBV28 and TRBJ2-1; possibly TRBD2 for D (7 bases). The ends were cut back, 2 bases at V and 5 bases at J, with 16 bases in the middle. The CDR3 covers 16 residues. The germline CDR1 and CDR2 sequences are MDHEN and SYDVKM. The CDR3: CASSLGGGDYHNEQFF. The CDR3 coding sequence is TGTGCCAGCAGTTTAGGGGGGGGCGACTACCACAATGAGCAGTTCTTC.

This clone was recorded only once. Because the CDR3 is missing its conserved closing phenylalanine or tryptophan, this is likely a read error. J is TRBJ1-6 and V is TRBV5-1; TRBD1 matches at 12 bases. CDR1 is SGHRS and CDR2 is YFSETQ in the germline V gene. The CDR3 totals 18 residues. The junction had 8 bases not matched to a gene; V was cut back by 6 bases and J by 1 base. The CDR3 here is CASKLGGQGASYNSPLHS. The DNA for the CDR3 is TGCGCCAGCAAGTTAGGGGGACAGGGGGCTTCCTATAATTCACCCCTCCACTCT.

In its sample, this clone was seen many times. The chain is built from TRBV29-1 and TRBJ2-5; D is undetermined. The CDR3 is made up of 11 amino acids. Trimming stripped 6 bases from V and 5 bases from J, with 10 bases between. Per the germline V gene, CDR1 is SQVTM and CDR2 is ANQGSEA. DNA for the CDR3: TGCAGCGTACGGCCCCAGGAGACCCAGTACTTC. The encoded protein is CSVRPQETQYF.

This clone was counted at least ten times. This rearrangement joins TRBV9 to TRBJ2-1; the match to TRBD1 covers 8 bases. The CDR3 is made up of 15 amino acids. V lost 4 bases and J lost 0; bases outside the gene matches: 3. CDR1 and CDR2 (germline): SGDLS, YYNGEE. The CDR3 DNA is TGTGCCAGCAGCCCCACAGGGGGCTCCTACAATGAGCAGTTCTTC. Translated, it gives CASSPTGGSYNEQFF.

Details on this clone: This may arise from a read error, as a much more abundant clone is one base away. The chain joins TRBV4-1 to TRBJ2-7; the D gene is possibly TRBD1 (6 bases). Germline values: CDR1 MGHRA, CDR2 YSYEKL. This CDR3 contains 14 residues. CDR3 residues: CASSQGRGAYEHYF. In DNA form, the CDR3 reads TGCGCCAGCAGCCAAGGCAGGGGCGCCTACGAGCATTACTTC.

At least ten counts were recorded for this clone. The chain joins TRBV27 to TRBJ2-1; 8 nucleotides line up with TRBD2. The length of the CDR3 is 15 residues. In germline, CDR1 is MNHEY, CDR2 SMNVEV (reference sequence). V was pared by 3 bases and J by 7 bases, with 8 bases of the junction left unmatched. The CDR3 DNA sequence: TGTGCCAGCAGTTTCTGGCGGGGGGCCGGTAATGAGCAGTTCTTC. Its translation: CASSFWRGAGNEQFF.

Ten or more counts support this clone. The rearrangement joins TRBV18 to TRBJ1-2; perhaps TRBD1 as D (6 bases). Germline assignment: CDR1 KGHSH and CDR2 LQKENI. Trimming left V 4 bases short and J 6 bases short, with 9 bases between. CDR3 length: 12 amino acids. CDR3 sequence reads: CASSRQEDGYTF. For the CDR3, the DNA is TGTGCCAGCTCACGACAGGAAGATGGCTACACCTTC.

To note about this clone: A much larger clone differs by one base, so this may be a read error. This chain connects TRBV5-1 to TRBJ2-3; 9 bases line up with TRBD1. The length of the CDR3 is 14 residues. Per germline, CDR1 SGHRS and CDR2 YFSETQ. Unmatched junction bases numbered 8, after V lost 6 bases and J lost 6 bases. CDR3 in amino acids: CASIPRTGADTQYF. CDR3 bases: TGCGCCAGCATCCCCAGGACAGGGGCCGATACGCAGTATTTT.

About this clone: This sequence may be a read error, since a much larger clone differs from it by one base. The identical CDR3 is also encoded by other nucleotide sequences in the sample. The chain couples TRBV7-3 to TRBJ2-2; D is perhaps TRBD2 (5 bases). This CDR3 region has 13 residues. Germline loops: CDR1 SGHTA, CDR2 FQGTGA. The DNA for the CDR3 is TGTGCCAGCAGCTTACGAGGCACCGGGGAGCTGTTCTTT. Protein product: CASSLRGTGELFF.

This clone was counted many times. The CDR3 DNA follows: TGTGCCAGCAGTTTGGCCGGGCCCAATCCAGATACGCAGTATTTT. Residues: CASSLAGPNPDTQYF. This chain joins TRBV28 and TRBJ2-3; D gene unclear. The germline gives CDR1 MDHEN, CDR2 SYDVKM. There are 15 residues in the CDR3. V lost 3 bases and J lost 4, with 14 bases in between.

This clone was seen many times. The chain carries TRBV7-2 and TRBJ2-1, with D possibly being TRBD1 (5 bases). The CDR3 is 13 amino acids. The V end was cut by 7 bases, the J end by 7 bases, with 14 bases between. The germline gives CDR1 SGHTA, CDR2 FQGNSA. The CDR3 sequence: CASTLGLLNEQFF. The CDR3 DNA reads TGTGCCAGCACCTTGGGGCTTTTAAATGAGCAGTTCTTC.

This clone was observed at least ten times. This sequence joins TRBV5-1 and TRBJ2-1; D perhaps matches TRBD2 (5 bases). Germline CDR1 SGHRS, CDR2 YFSETQ. Trimming took 0 bases from V and 7 from J, leaving 8 bases between them. The CDR3 covers 13 residues. The CDR3 nucleotides are TGCGCCAGCAGCTTGGGAGGGTCTAATGAGCAGTTCTTC. Its translation is CASSLGGSNEQFF.

This clone was counted at least ten times. The chain joins TRBV3-1 to TRBJ2-6; no clear D. The CDR3 totals 16 residues. CDR1 is LGHDT, CDR2 YNNKEL, per germline (reference sequence). Trimming removed 1 base at V and 2 bases at J, with 9 bases between. The chain's CDR3 is CASSQALEPGANVLTF. CDR3 in DNA: TGTGCCAGCAGCCAAGCCCTAGAACCTGGGGCCAACGTCCTGACTTTC. The whole variable domain, filled in from reference TRBV3-1 and TRBJ2-6, reads DTAVSQTPKYLVTQMGNDKSIKCEQNLGHDTMYWYKQDSKKFLKIMFSYNNKELIINETVPNRFSPKSPDKAHLNLHINSLELGDSAVYFCASSQALEPGANVLTFGAGSRLTVL.

This clone was counted at least ten times. This chain joins TRBV19 and TRBJ2-7, with 9 bases fitting TRBD1. This CDR3 has 17 amino acids. Germline V gene sequence: CDR1 LNHDA, CDR2 SQIVND (reference sequence). Germline trimming cut 3 bases from V and 7 bases from J; bases unmatched to any gene: 16. The CDR3 sequence: CASSIFAQGASVVEQYF. The CDR3 nucleotides read TGTGCCAGTAGTATTTTTGCACAGGGGGCCTCGGTGGTTGAGCAGTACTTC.

Ten or more counts support this clone. The chain recombines TRBV13 with TRBJ2-7; no definite D call. The germline gives CDR1 PRHDT, CDR2 FYEKMQ (reference sequence). This CDR3 is 14 amino acids long. Trimming left V 2 bases short and J 0 bases short, with 8 bases between. CDR3 in amino acids: CASSLYSSSYEQYF. The CDR3, as DNA: TGTGCCAGCAGCTTATATTCCAGCTCCTACGAGCAGTACTTC.

The chain carries TRBV2 and TRBJ1-4; 9 bases map to TRBD1. V lost 1 base and J lost 9; bases outside the gene matches: 9. CDR3 length: 16 residues. Germline V gene sequence: CDR1 SNHLY, CDR2 FYNNEI. CDR3 amino acids: CASSEELGQGSQKLFF. The CDR3 bases are TGTGCCAGCAGTGAAGAGTTAGGACAGGGGTCCCAAAAACTGTTTTTT.

About this clone: A clone one base away is much larger, so this may be a read error. At the DNA level, this CDR3 is encoded by other sequences in the same sample as well. J is TRBJ2-7 and V is TRBV4-1, with a weak D call TRBD1 (6 bases). This CDR3 region has 16 residues. Germline V CDR1 and CDR2: MGHRA, YSYEKL. The CDR3 DNA reads TGCGCCAGCAGCCACAACAACAGGGTAGACTCCGACGAGCAGTACTTC. It encodes CASSHNNRVDSDEQYF.

This clone was seen ten or more times. An end of the junction does not agree with germline; a read error may underlie this. V and J are TRBV7-3 and TRBJ1-3, with a tentative D call TRBD1 (5 bases). The germline V gene encodes CDR1 SGHTA and CDR2 FQGTGA. The CDR3 extends over 16 amino acids. CDR3 protein: CDSSLTGQGEGNTIYF. In DNA form, the CDR3 reads TGTGACAGCAGCTTAACAGGCCAGGGTGAGGGAAACACCATATATTTT.

This clone was counted at least ten times. The chain joins TRBV6-1 to TRBJ1-2; 8 nucleotides match TRBD1. With V trimmed by 0 bases and J by 8 bases, 11 bases remained unmatched. The CDR3 has 16 residues. Germline CDR1 MNHNS, CDR2 SASEGT. The CDR3 DNA reads TGTGCCAGCAGTGAAGCAGGGGCAGGGGGCGTAGGGGGCTACACCTTC. Protein sequence: CASSEAGAGGVGGYTF.

With respect to this clone: This may be a read error: a much more frequent sequence differs by one nucleotide. J is TRBJ1-1 and V is TRBV6-1; possible D gene TRBD1, 6 bases. The V and J ends lost 5 bases and 3 bases respectively, with 19 bases between them. Germline V lookup: CDR1 MNHNS, CDR2 SASEGT. The CDR3 extends over 16 amino acids. CDR3 nucleotide sequence: TGTGCCAGCAGTCGAGGGGGGGCCGATCTCGACACTGAAGCTTTCTTT. It yields the protein CASSRGGADLDTEAFF.

In its sample, this clone was seen many times. The chain has TRBV12-3 or TRBV12-4 and TRBJ2-1, with 9 bases aligning to TRBD2. The CDR3 contains 14 residues. V lost 6 bases and J lost 3; bases outside the gene matches: 3. The CDR3 loop reads CASRRAGGYNEQFF. The CDR3 nucleotides are TGTGCCAGCAGGAGAGCGGGGGGCTACAATGAGCAGTTCTTC.